The following is a T cell receptor (beta chain) sequence with its context. This entry belongs to a study of blood T cell repertoires in COVID-19. Study information: Specimens from acute and convalescent COVID-19 originated in the United States, Italy and Spain. T cells, B-cell-depleted T cells, or PBMCs supplied cDNA or gDNA.

The CDR3 is 13 amino acids. Per germline, CDR1 LNHDA and CDR2 SQIVND (reference sequence). The V and J ends lost 1 base and 7 bases, in that order; junction bases with no gene match: 3. As processed by the authors: From reference gene primer amplification, estimates of nucleated cell counts were derived. The data were produced by immunoSEQ multiplex PCR, yet TCRdb's version contains in-frame clones alone and is incomplete. V and J calls and clone size follow that table, whereas D and trimming were derived from the DNA. The sample shows approximately 350,000 clones, about nine tenths of them seen only once.

The V gene is TRBV19, the J gene TRBJ1-2; 7 nucleotides agree with TRBD1. What was sequenced was peripheral blood. This TCR derives from a woman in her 70s with COVID-19, enrolled during active disease. The DNA of the CDR3 is TGTGCCAGTAGTATAGGGGACAGAAGTGGCTACACCTTC. It is translated as CASSIGDRSGYTF.